This T cell receptor (beta chain) derives from a study of PD-L1 blockade in urothelial cancer. Notes on the study in general: Better survival was predicted by below-median pretreatment blood TCR clonality.

CDR1 SGHTS and CDR2 YDEGEE come from the germline V gene. CDR3 length: 14 residues. With 4 bases clipped from V and 4 bases from J, the junction kept 7 bases outside the gene matches. Points on this clone: What it binds is unknown.

Time point here: pretreatment peripheral blood. Clones were read by immunoSEQ multiplex PCR, and TCRdb kept only the in-frame ones, dropping some. This sample has tens of thousands of clones, with around four fifths found just once. The clonotype was recovered from a middle-aged man with urothelial cancer. The sample consisted of PBMCs, taken around atezolizumab (anti-PD-L1) treatment. The chain carries TRBV5-8 and TRBJ2-5; 7 positions agree with TRBD2. CDR3 sequence reads: CASSLSGPAETQYF. DNA of the CDR3: TGTGCCAGCAGCCTTAGCGGGCCCGCAGAGACCCAGTACTTC.